What follows are 18 T cell receptor beta chains derived from one specimen sequenced in a study of blood T cell repertoires in COVID-19 (dated by TCRdb to the early 2020s). Library construction relied on the immunoSEQ multiplex PCR assay. This is the immuneACCESS table as TCRdb keeps it, with only in-frame sequences that have V and J called. A part of the clones is gone; compared with another copy, unresolved V genes explain less than half, and the rest is unexplained. This sample holds about 220,000 clones; around four fifths were observed only once. The biggest ten clones account for approximately 5% of the sample. The sequenced sample consisted of peripheral blood. The source of these receptors is a woman in her sixties who had recovered from COVID-19.

The V gene is TRBV27, the J gene TRBJ2-1; 7 positions agree with TRBD2. Trimming cost V 5 bases and J 2 bases; bases outside gene matches: 12. Germline V lookup: CDR1 MNHEY, CDR2 SMNVEV (reference sequence). The CDR3 has 17 amino acids. CDR3: CASSPLDRLAAYNEQFF. The CDR3 coding sequence is TGTGCCAGCAGTCCCCTGGACCGACTAGCTGCCTACAATGAGCAGTTCTTC.

V usage is TRBV28 and J usage is TRBJ2-7, with TRBD2 identical over 7 bases. Losses at the gene ends were 5 bases for V and 4 bases for J; bases not matched to a gene: 8. The germline V gene encodes CDR1 MDHEN and CDR2 SYDVKM. The CDR3 consists of 14 residues. The CDR3 is CASSTGRVWYEQYF. The CDR3 region has the DNA TGTGCCAGCAGTACGGGGAGGGTGTGGTACGAGCAGTACTTC. The full variable domain, in which reference TRBV28 and TRBJ2-7 provide the parts outside the CDR3, is DVKVTQSSRYLVKRTGEKVFLECVQDMDHENMFWYRQDPGLGLRLIYFSYDVKMKEKGDIPEGYSVSREKKERFSLILESASTNQTSMYLCASSTGRVWYEQYFGPGTRLTVT.

The genes are TRBV5-8 and TRBJ2-3; D is possibly TRBD1 (5 bases). V shed 6 bases and J shed 0 bases, with 11 bases lying between them. CDR1 SGHTS and CDR2 YDEGEE come from the germline V gene. The CDR3 contains 14 residues. The DNA of the CDR3 is TGTGCCAGCATTCGGACACCCAGCACAGATACGCAGTATTTT. This encodes CASIRTPSTDTQYF.

This clone was counted between two and nine times. J is TRBJ1-1 and V is TRBV2; D gene unclear. Germline V lookup: CDR1 SNHLY, CDR2 FYNNEI. V was shortened by 7 bases and J by 3 bases, with 21 bases between the two germline ends. The CDR3 runs to 16 residues. CDR3 nucleotide sequence: TGTGCCAGCATCGGGCACGGAGGAGTTCGGGACACTGAAGCTTTCTTT. The encoded protein is CASIGHGGVRDTEAFF.

The chain joins TRBV14 to TRBJ2-5; 8 bases align to TRBD1. V was pared by 4 bases and J by 5 bases, with 3 bases of the junction left unmatched. The V gene's germline CDR1 is SGHDN and CDR2 FVKESK. CDR3 length equals 13 residues. The CDR3 coding sequence is TGTGCCAGCAGCCGGACAGGGACTGAGACCCAGTACTTC. Its protein is CASSRTGTETQYF. The full variable domain, rest sourced from reference TRBV14 and TRBJ2-5, is EAGVTQFPSHSVIEKGQTVTLRCDPISGHDNLYWYRRVMGKEIKFLLHFVKESKQDESGMPNNRFLAERTGGTYSTLKVQPAELEDSGVYFCASSRTGTETQYFGPGTRLLVL.

The rearrangement uses TRBV10-3 and TRBJ2-3; 12 positions agree with TRBD2. V lost 4 bases, J lost 2 bases, and 1 base stayed unmatched. CDR3 length: 15 amino acids. CDR1 is ENHRY, CDR2 SYGVKD, per germline. The CDR3 reads CAISGTSGVTDTQYF. CDR3 nucleotides: TGTGCCATCAGTGGGACTAGCGGGGTCACAGATACGCAGTATTTT.

This chain connects TRBV19 to TRBJ1-1; perhaps TRBD1 as D (5 bases). Germline CDR1 reads LNHDA; CDR2 reads SQIVND (reference sequence). Trimming took 3 bases from V and 0 from J, leaving 8 bases between them. The CDR3 contains 14 residues. The CDR3: CASSMGLMNTEAFF. CDR3 nucleotide sequence: TGTGCCAGTAGTATGGGACTCATGAACACTGAAGCTTTCTTT.

The V call is TRBV10-2, the J call TRBJ2-3, with 12 bases identical to TRBD2. V was clipped by 3 bases and J by 5 bases; unmatched bases: 6. The germline V gene has CDR1 WSHSY and CDR2 SAAADI. This CDR3 contains 16 residues. The CDR3 is CASSDLAGGPIDTQYF. CDR3 sequence (DNA): TGCGCCAGCAGTGATCTAGCGGGGGGGCCGATAGATACGCAGTATTTT.

V is TRBV9 and J is TRBJ2-2; 10 positions agree with TRBD1. Germline trimming cut 0 bases from V and 4 bases from J; bases unmatched to any gene: 3. The CDR3 sequence is 16 residues long. CDR1 and CDR2 from the germline V gene are SGDLS and YYNGEE. CDR3 in DNA: TGTGCCAGCAGCGTAGGGACAGGGGGGAGCACCGGGGAGCTGTTTTTT. This sequence encodes CASSVGTGGSTGELFF.

The chain couples TRBV15 to TRBJ1-3, with D perhaps TRBD1 (6 bases). Germline values: CDR1 LNHNV, CDR2 YYDKDF (reference sequence). This CDR3 contains 15 residues. V was pared by 5 bases and J by 4 bases, with 15 bases between. The CDR3 nucleotides are TGTGCCACCAGCGTCAACAGGGTGTGGGGAAACACCATATATTTT. This sequence encodes CATSVNRVWGNTIYF.

The gene calls are TRBV5-6 and TRBJ2-7; D not certain. Germline values: CDR1 SGHDT, CDR2 YYEEEE. V was shortened by 4 bases and J by 5 bases, with 13 bases between the two germline ends. This CDR3 has 13 amino acids. The CDR3 sequence is CASSDSTVHEQYF. The CDR3 DNA sequence: TGTGCCAGCAGCGATTCAACGGTCCACGAGCAGTACTTC.

This chain uses TRBV6-5 with TRBJ2-1; a weak D match, TRBD1 (6 bases). V lost 7 bases, J lost 3 bases, and 13 bases lay in between. CDR1 is MNHEY and CDR2 is SVGAGI in the germline V gene. The CDR3 is 14 residues long. The DNA of the CDR3 is TGTGCCAGCACGGGGACAAGGGTCTACAATGAGCAGTTCTTC. It codes for CASTGTRVYNEQFF.

This chain joins TRBV4-1 and TRBJ1-6; D uncertain. The V and J ends lost 3 bases and 6 bases respectively, with 12 bases between them. The CDR3 loop spans 15 amino acids. Germline lookup yields CDR1 MGHRA and CDR2 YSYEKL. The CDR3 is CASSQFYGGNSPLHF. The CDR3 DNA is TGCGCCAGCAGCCAGTTCTACGGTGGTAATTCACCCCTCCACTTT.

The rearrangement uses TRBV11-3 and TRBJ2-3, with D unclear. Trimming removed 4 bases from V and 2 bases from J, with 7 bases in between. Germline V gene data show CDR1 as SGHNT and CDR2 as YENEEA. CDR3 length equals 13 residues. In DNA form, the CDR3 reads TGTGCCAGCAGCTCCCTCTACACAGATACGCAGTATTTT. Amino acids: CASSSLYTDTQYF.

The chain recombines TRBV18 with TRBJ2-2; unclear D gene. Trimming stripped 4 bases from V and 1 base from J, with 13 bases between. The CDR3 runs to 16 residues. In germline, CDR1 is KGHSH, CDR2 LQKENI. This CDR3 reads CASSQSPLENTGELFF. Written as DNA, the CDR3 is TGTGCCAGCTCACAGTCTCCCTTAGAGAACACCGGGGAGCTGTTTTTT.

CDR3 region: CASSYDPGSYTF. The CDR3 nucleotides read TGTGCCAGCAGTTACGATCCGGGAAGCTACACCTTC. V usage is TRBV6-2 or TRBV6-3 and J usage is TRBJ1-2, with D unclear. Germline loops: CDR1 MNHEY, CDR2 SVGEGT. CDR3 size: 12 residues. Between the trimmed V and J ends, which lost 2 bases and 9 bases, there was a span of 10 bases.

This chain uses TRBV7-3 with TRBJ2-3; D possibly corresponds to TRBD2 (6 bases). CDR1 and CDR2 from the germline V gene are SGHTA and FQGTGA. Trimming left V 2 bases short and J 0 bases short, with 9 bases between. The CDR3 covers 15 residues. The CDR3 region is CASSLGGVSTDTQYF. Written as DNA, the CDR3 is TGTGCCAGCAGCTTAGGCGGGGTTAGCACAGATACGCAGTATTTT.

The V call is TRBV30, the J call TRBJ1-1; D is ambiguous. Germline CDR1 is GTSNPN and CDR2 is SVGIG (reference sequence). CDR3 length equals 12 residues. Deletions cut 0 bases from V and 10 bases from J, with 12 bases between. The CDR3 here is CAWSVLPGLAFF. The DNA of the CDR3 is TGTGCCTGGAGTGTACTACCGGGTCTAGCTTTCTTT.